The 20 T cell receptor beta chains below come from one sample, sequenced in a study of T cell responses to AZD1222 COVID-19 vaccine. Profiling relied on immunoSEQ multiplex PCR, and the TCRdb table lists in-frame clones only, not all of them. The sample yields some 150,000 clones, around nine tenths seen once. Source: peripheral blood, taken on day 0 of AZD1222 vaccination. The receptor source for this set is an adult in good health.

This chain joins TRBV7-3 and TRBJ1-3, with 8 bases aligning to TRBD1. V dropped 5 bases and J dropped 7; count of bases not matched to a gene: 7. Germline CDR1 reads SGHTA; CDR2 reads FQGTGA. CDR3 size: 14 residues. CDR3 coding DNA: TGTGCCAGCAGCAACCGGACAGGGAGGAACACCATATATTTT. Its translation: CASSNRTGRNTIYF.

The chain combines TRBV14 with TRBJ2-7; 7 bases agree with TRBD1. There are 15 residues in the CDR3. The ends lost 4 bases at V and 3 bases at J; junction bases unmatched: 9. CDR1 and CDR2 (germline): SGHDN, FVKESK. In DNA, the CDR3 is TGTGCCAGCAGCCGACTTGACAGGGCCAACTACGAGCAGTACTTC. Protein: CASSRLDRANYEQYF.

J is TRBJ1-5 and V is TRBV7-9, with D possibly TRBD1 on 6 matching bases. V was clipped by 5 bases and J by 7 bases, with 18 bases between them. CDR1 is SEHNR, CDR2 FQNEAQ, per germline (reference sequence). This CDR3 has 15 amino acids. The CDR3 here is CASSQGSQGEQPQHF. The DNA of the CDR3 is TGTGCCAGCAGCCAAGGGTCACAGGGAGAACAGCCCCAGCATTTT. The full variable domain, in which reference TRBV7-9 and TRBJ1-5 provide the parts outside the CDR3, is DTGVSQNPRHKITKRGQNVTFRCDPISEHNRLYWYRQTLGQGPEFLTYFQNEAQLEKSRLLSDRFSAERPKGSFSTLEIQRTEQGDSAMYLCASSQGSQGEQPQHFGDGTRLSIL.

The rearrangement uses TRBV5-1 and TRBJ1-3, with a possible D match to TRBD1 (5 bases). The CDR3 loop spans 16 amino acids. V was shortened by 4 bases and J by 0 bases, with 14 bases between the two germline ends. Per germline, CDR1 SGHRS and CDR2 YFSETQ. Here the CDR3 reads CASSIQGHISGNTIYF. CDR3 coding DNA: TGCGCCAGCAGCATCCAGGGTCACATCTCTGGAAACACCATATATTTT.

This sequence joins TRBV4-2 and TRBJ1-4; D call uncertain. The germline V and J ends were trimmed by 4 bases and 7 bases, with 10 bases remaining between them. The CDR3 length is 13 residues. In germline, CDR1 is LGHNA, CDR2 YNFKEQ. The CDR3 DNA is TGTGCCAGCAGCCCCACTGGGAGTGAAAAACTGTTTTTT. It yields the protein CASSPTGSEKLFF.

The genes are TRBV19 and TRBJ1-5; 9 bases map to TRBD1. Germline V lookup: CDR1 LNHDA, CDR2 SQIVND (reference sequence). The CDR3 covers 16 residues. V was clipped by 6 bases and J by 2 bases; unmatched bases: 8. Written as DNA, the CDR3 is TGTGCCAGTAGGCCGGGACAGGGAGTCCGCAATCAGCCCCAGCATTTT. Translating gives CASRPGQGVRNQPQHF.

The chain combines TRBV19 with TRBJ1-5; the D gene is possibly TRBD1 (5 bases). The CDR3 runs 16 residues. Germline-derived CDR1 and CDR2 are LNHDA and SQIVND (reference sequence). Trimming pared 5 bases from V and 5 bases from J, leaving 19 bases between. Here the CDR3 reads CASSSGPSKVYQPQHF. The CDR3 DNA reads TGTGCCAGTAGTTCGGGACCGTCGAAGGTCTATCAGCCCCAGCATTTT.

The gene calls are TRBV10-3 and TRBJ2-3; TRBD2 aligns across 10 bases. Germline assignment: CDR1 ENHRY and CDR2 SYGVKD. The CDR3 has 16 amino acids. The trim removed 5 bases at V and 5 bases at J, leaving 10 bases unmatched. The CDR3 bases are TGTGCCATCAGTCCAGGGAGCGGGAGGGCGCGAGATACGCAGTATTTT. Amino acid sequence: CAISPGSGRARDTQYF.

The rearrangement joins TRBV29-1 to TRBJ1-2, with D perhaps matching TRBD1 (6 bases). Trimming cost V 6 bases and J 10 bases, with 12 bases left between them. The CDR3 spans 10 residues. The germline CDR1 and CDR2 sequences are SQVTM and ANQGSEA. This CDR3 is CSVNRADYTF. As DNA, the CDR3 is TGCAGCGTAAACAGGGCCGACTACACCTTC.

The rearrangement links TRBV19 to TRBJ2-7; possible D gene TRBD1, 5 bases. V shed 4 bases and J shed 6 bases, with 19 bases lying between them. Germline values: CDR1 LNHDA, CDR2 SQIVND (reference sequence). The CDR3 has 15 amino acids. The CDR3, as DNA: TGTGCCAGTAGTAGTAATCCGACAGACAAGGCCGAGCAGTACTTC. Translation gives CASSSNPTDKAEQYF.

This clone has a single count. The chain couples TRBV27 to TRBJ1-5, with D uncertain. The V and J ends lost 7 bases and 3 bases respectively, with 10 bases between them. CDR3 size: 13 residues. The germline V gene encodes CDR1 MNHEY and CDR2 SMNVEV (reference sequence). CDR3 DNA sequence: TGTGCCAGCATGGGCGGATACAATCAGCCCCAGCATTTT. This translates into CASMGGYNQPQHF.

The chain carries TRBV4-2 and TRBJ1-5; the match to TRBD1 covers 10 bases. CDR1 is LGHNA, CDR2 YNFKEQ, per germline. V lost 5 bases, J lost 3 bases, and 4 bases stayed unmatched. The CDR3 has 15 amino acids. CDR3 in amino acids: CASSKDRGDNQPQHF. CDR3 coding DNA: TGTGCCAGCAGCAAGGACAGGGGGGACAATCAGCCCCAGCATTTT.

The rearrangement uses TRBV4-3 and TRBJ2-5; D is undetermined. Deletions cut 8 bases from V and 7 bases from J, with 11 bases between. This CDR3 is 11 amino acids long. The V gene's germline CDR1 is LGHNA and CDR2 YSLEER. CDR3 nucleotides: TGCGCCAGCGAGAGCACGGGGACCCAGTACTTC. Encoded protein: CASESTGTQYF.

The chain links TRBV7-2 to TRBJ2-2; D is uncertain. Per germline, CDR1 SGHTA and CDR2 FQGNSA. V lost 1 base, J lost 1 base, and 7 bases lay in between. This CDR3 has 15 amino acids. CDR3 coding DNA: TGTGCCAGCAGCTTAGTGTTGGGGAACACCGGGGAGCTGTTTTTT. This translates into CASSLVLGNTGELFF.

The chain employs TRBV3-1 (or the pseudogene TRBV3-2) and TRBJ1-5; D is unclear. V lost 1 base and J 4 bases, leaving 5 bases between the germline ends. The germline V gene encodes CDR1 LGHDT and CDR2 YNNKEL (reference sequence). The CDR3 totals 13 residues. In DNA, the CDR3 is TGTGCCAGCAGCCAAGGAGCAAATCAGCCCCAGCATTTT. Translation: CASSQGANQPQHF.

This clone was recorded only once. The V and J genes are TRBV28 and TRBJ1-1; D might be TRBD1 (6 bases). This CDR3 is 14 amino acids long. Between the trimmed V and J ends, which lost 3 bases and 1 base, there was a span of 9 bases. Germline V gene lookup returns CDR1 MDHEN and CDR2 SYDVKM. The CDR3 DNA sequence: TGTGCCAGCAGTTTCGACAGGAGGAACACTGAAGCTTTCTTT. Translating gives CASSFDRRNTEAFF.

The chain couples TRBV28 to TRBJ2-7; the match to TRBD1 covers 7 bases. Losses at the gene ends were 6 bases for V and 2 bases for J; bases not matched to a gene: 7. CDR3 length: 14 amino acids. Germline CDR1 and CDR2: MDHEN and SYDVKM. The DNA of the CDR3 is TGTGCCAGCAGCTCGGGACAGATCACCTACGAGCAGTACTTC. Translating it yields CASSSGQITYEQYF.

The chain is built from TRBV28 and TRBJ2-3; TRBD1 might be the D (7 bases). The CDR3 is made up of 14 amino acids. Trimming left V 3 bases short and J 10 bases short, with 17 bases between. Per the germline V gene, CDR1 is MDHEN and CDR2 is SYDVKM. CDR3 sequence: CASSFIGGGGAQYF. The CDR3 DNA reads as TGTGCCAGCAGTTTCATCGGCGGAGGGGGCGCGCAGTATTTT.

This clone was observed once. The chain combines TRBV28 with TRBJ1-2; D gene unclear. The CDR3 length is 14 residues. V was cut by 6 bases and J by 4 bases, with 15 bases left in between. Per the germline V gene, CDR1 is MDHEN and CDR2 is SYDVKM. The CDR3 DNA sequence: TGTGCCAGCAGCCCCCTGCCAGGCCTCTATGGCTACACCTTC. Translating it yields CASSPLPGLYGYTF.

The CDR3 reads CASSKVRGNYGYTF. The CDR3 DNA follows: TGTGCCAGCAGCAAGGTAAGGGGGAATTATGGCTACACCTTC. This chain connects TRBV21-1 to TRBJ1-2; TRBD1, the table's D call, lacks a check against the DNA. TRBV21-1 counts as a pseudogene. This CDR3 comprises 14 residues.